This T cell receptor (beta chain) was observed in a study of T cell changes during pregnancy in multiple sclerosis. The CDR3 spans 16 residues. Deletions cut 10 bases from V and 4 bases from J, with 24 bases between. Looked up from germline, CDR1 is LNHDA and CDR2 is SQIVND (reference sequence). Assay: immunoSEQ multiplex PCR; the TCRdb copy retains only in-frame clones and omits some. This sample has 55,000 to 65,000 clones, with around 93% found just once. V gene TRBV19 combines with J gene TRBJ2-3; D perhaps matches TRBD1 (8 bases). The receptor comes from a female donor with multiple sclerosis, enrolled in a pregnancy study. This sample comprised peripheral blood, obtained after pregnancy. The CDR3 protein is CATNQGARTSPDTQYF. The CDR3 DNA sequence: TGTGCCACCAATCAGGGGGCCAGGACTAGTCCAGATACGCAGTATTTT.